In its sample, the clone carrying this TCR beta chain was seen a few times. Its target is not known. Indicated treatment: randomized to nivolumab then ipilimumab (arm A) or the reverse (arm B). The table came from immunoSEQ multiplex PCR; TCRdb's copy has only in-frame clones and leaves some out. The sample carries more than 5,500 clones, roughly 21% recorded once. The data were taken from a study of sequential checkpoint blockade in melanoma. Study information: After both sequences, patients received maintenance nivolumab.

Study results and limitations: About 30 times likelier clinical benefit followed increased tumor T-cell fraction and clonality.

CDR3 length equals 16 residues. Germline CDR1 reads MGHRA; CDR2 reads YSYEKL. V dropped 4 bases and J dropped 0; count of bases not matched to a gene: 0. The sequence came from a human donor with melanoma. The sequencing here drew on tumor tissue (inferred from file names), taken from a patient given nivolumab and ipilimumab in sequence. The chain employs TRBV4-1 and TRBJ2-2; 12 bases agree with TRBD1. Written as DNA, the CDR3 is TGCGCCAGCAGCCGGGACAGGGGGCCGAACACCGGGGAGCTGTTTTTT. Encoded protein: CASSRDRGPNTGELFF.